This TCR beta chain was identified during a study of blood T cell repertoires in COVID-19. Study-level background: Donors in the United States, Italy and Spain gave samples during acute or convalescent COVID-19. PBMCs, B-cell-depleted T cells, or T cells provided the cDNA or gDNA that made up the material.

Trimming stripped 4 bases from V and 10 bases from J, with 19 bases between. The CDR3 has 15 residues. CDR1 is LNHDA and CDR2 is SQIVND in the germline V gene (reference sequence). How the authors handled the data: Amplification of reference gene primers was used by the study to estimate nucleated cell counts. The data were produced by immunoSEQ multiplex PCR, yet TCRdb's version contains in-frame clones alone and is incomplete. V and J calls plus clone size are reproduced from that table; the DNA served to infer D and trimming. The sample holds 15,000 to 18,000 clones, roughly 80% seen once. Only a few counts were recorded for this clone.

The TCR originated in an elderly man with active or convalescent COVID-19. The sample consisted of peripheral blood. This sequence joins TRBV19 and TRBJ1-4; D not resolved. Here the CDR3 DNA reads TGTGCCAGTAGTAGGAGTACTACCAGTCTAGTAAAACTGTTTTTT. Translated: CASSRSTTSLVKLFF.